The entry below describes one T cell receptor beta chain. Its antigen remains unknown. The CDR3 runs 17 residues. Per the germline V gene, CDR1 is MDHEN and CDR2 is SYDVKM. With V trimmed by 2 bases and J by 0 bases, 8 bases remained unmatched. These data originate in a study of human versus mouse CDR3 diversity and MHC coevolution. Findings of the study overall: In humans, T-cell selection involved about 6 MHC II alleles. On average, humans showed more CDR3 deletions and insertions than mice. The lowest clonal inequality scores came from two of three human donors.

Using immunoSEQ multiplex PCR, the repertoire was profiled, and TCRdb retains in-frame clones only, with some absent. The profile shows roughly 80,000 clones, about 93% of them singletons. This TCR came from a person between 30 and 69 years old in good health. The sample was naive CD4+ T cells from blood. Stated subset: CD45RO-negative CD62L-positive naive CD4 T cells. The chain couples TRBV28 to TRBJ1-1; 8 positions match TRBD1. The CDR3 protein is CASSLAGQVLVNTEAFF. DNA for the CDR3: TGTGCCAGCAGTTTAGCGGGACAGGTCCTGGTGAACACTGAAGCTTTCTTT.